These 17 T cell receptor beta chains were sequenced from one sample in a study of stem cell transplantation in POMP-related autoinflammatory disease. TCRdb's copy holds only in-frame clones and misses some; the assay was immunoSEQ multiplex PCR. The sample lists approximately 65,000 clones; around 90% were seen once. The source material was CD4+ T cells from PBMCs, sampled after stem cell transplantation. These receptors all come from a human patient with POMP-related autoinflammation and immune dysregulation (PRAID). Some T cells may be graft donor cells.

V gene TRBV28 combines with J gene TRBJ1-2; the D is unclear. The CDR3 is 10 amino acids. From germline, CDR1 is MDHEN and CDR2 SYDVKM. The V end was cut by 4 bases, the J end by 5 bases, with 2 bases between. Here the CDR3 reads CASSSYGYTF. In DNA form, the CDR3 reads TGTGCCAGCAGTTCTTATGGCTACACCTTC.

This CDR3 is CASNTGYYEQYF. Here the CDR3 DNA reads TGTGCCAGCAACACAGGTTACTACGAGCAGTACTTC. The chain recombines TRBV6-5 with TRBJ2-7; D possibly corresponds to TRBD1 (5 bases). The CDR3 spans 12 residues. The V gene's germline CDR1 is MNHEY and CDR2 SVGAGI. Trimming took 7 bases from V and 3 from J, leaving 10 bases between them.

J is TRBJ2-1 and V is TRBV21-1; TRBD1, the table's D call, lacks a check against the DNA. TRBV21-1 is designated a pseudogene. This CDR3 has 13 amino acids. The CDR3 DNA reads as TGTGCCAGGTTAGGGGCAATGGGTAATGAGCAGTTCTTC. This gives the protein CARLGAMGNEQFF.

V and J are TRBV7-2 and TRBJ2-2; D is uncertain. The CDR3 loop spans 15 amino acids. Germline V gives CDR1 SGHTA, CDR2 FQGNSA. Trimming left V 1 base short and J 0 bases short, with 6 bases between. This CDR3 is CASSLGGSNTGELFF. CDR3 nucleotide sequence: TGTGCCAGCAGCTTAGGAGGTTCGAACACCGGGGAGCTGTTTTTT.

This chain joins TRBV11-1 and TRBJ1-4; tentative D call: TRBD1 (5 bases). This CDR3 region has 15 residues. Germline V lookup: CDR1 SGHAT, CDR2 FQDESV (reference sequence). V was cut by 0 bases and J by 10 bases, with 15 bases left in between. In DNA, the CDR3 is TGTGCCAGCAGCTTAGCCCCGACAGATGGCGGAAAACTGTTTTTT. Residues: CASSLAPTDGGKLFF.

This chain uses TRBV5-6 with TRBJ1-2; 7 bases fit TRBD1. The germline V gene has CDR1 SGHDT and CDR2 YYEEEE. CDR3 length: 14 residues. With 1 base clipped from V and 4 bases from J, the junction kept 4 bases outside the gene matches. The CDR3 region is CASSLLTGSYGYTF. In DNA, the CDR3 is TGTGCCAGCAGCTTGTTGACAGGGTCCTATGGCTACACCTTC.

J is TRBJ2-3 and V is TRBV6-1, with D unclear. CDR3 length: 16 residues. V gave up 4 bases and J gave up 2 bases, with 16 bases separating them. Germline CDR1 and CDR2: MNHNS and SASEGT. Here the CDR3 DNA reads TGTGCCAGCAGTGGGTTAGCCTACCCCATCACAGATACGCAGTATTTT. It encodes CASSGLAYPITDTQYF.

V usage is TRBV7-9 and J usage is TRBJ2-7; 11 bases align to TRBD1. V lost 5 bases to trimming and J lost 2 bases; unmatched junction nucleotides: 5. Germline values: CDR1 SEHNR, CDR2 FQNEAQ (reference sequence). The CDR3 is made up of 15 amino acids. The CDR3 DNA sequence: TGTGCCAGCAGCACCGGACAGGGGGCCGCCTACGAGCAGTACTTC. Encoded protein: CASSTGQGAAYEQYF.

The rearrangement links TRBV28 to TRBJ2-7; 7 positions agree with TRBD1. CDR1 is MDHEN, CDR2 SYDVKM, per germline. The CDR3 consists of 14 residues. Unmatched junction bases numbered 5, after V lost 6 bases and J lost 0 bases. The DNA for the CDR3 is TGTGCCAGCAGGTCAGGGGGAAACTCCTACGAGCAGTACTTC. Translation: CASRSGGNSYEQYF.

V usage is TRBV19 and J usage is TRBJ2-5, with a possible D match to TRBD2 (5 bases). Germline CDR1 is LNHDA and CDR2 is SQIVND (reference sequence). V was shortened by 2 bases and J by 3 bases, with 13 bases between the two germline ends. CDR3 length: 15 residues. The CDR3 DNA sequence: TGTGCCAGTAGTATACGGCAGGACGGGAAAGAGACCCAGTACTTC. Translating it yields CASSIRQDGKETQYF.

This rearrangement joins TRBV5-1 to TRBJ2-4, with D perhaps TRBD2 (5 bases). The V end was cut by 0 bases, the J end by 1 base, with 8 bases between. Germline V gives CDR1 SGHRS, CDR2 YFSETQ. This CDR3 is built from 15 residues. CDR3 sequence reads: CASSLDPGAKNIQYF. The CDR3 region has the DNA TGCGCCAGCAGCTTGGATCCGGGGGCCAAAAACATTCAGTACTTC.

CDR3: CASSIWTGFGFAETQYF. CDR3 coding DNA: TGTGCCAGCAGCATCTGGACTGGTTTCGGGTTTGCAGAGACCCAGTACTTC. V and J are TRBV21-1 and TRBJ2-5; TRBD2 is taken as the D call from the table, unchecked against the DNA. TRBV21-1 is shown as a pseudogene. The CDR3 totals 17 residues.

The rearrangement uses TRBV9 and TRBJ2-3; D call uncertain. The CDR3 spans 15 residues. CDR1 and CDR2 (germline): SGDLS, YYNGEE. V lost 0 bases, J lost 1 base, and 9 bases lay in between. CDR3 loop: CASSVDGWRTDTQYF. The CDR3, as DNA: TGTGCCAGCAGCGTAGATGGCTGGCGCACAGATACGCAGTATTTT. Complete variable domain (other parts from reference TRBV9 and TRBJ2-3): DSGVTQTPKHLITATGQRVTLRCSPRSGDLSVYWYQQSLDQGLQFLIQYYNGEERAKGNILERFSAQQFPDLHSELNLSSLELGDSALYFCASSVDGWRTDTQYFGPGTRLTVL.

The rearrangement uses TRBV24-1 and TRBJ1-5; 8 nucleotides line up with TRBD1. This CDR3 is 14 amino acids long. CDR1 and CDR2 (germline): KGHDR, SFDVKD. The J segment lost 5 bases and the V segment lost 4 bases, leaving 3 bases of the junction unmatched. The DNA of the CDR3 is TGTGCCACCAGTGACACGGACAGGGATCAGCCCCAGCATTTT. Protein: CATSDTDRDQPQHF.

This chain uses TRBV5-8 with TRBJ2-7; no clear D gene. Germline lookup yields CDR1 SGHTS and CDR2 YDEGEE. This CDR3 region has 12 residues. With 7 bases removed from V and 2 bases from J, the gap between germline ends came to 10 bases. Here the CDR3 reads CASQGWAYEQYF. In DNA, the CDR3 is TGTGCCAGCCAAGGATGGGCCTACGAGCAGTACTTC.

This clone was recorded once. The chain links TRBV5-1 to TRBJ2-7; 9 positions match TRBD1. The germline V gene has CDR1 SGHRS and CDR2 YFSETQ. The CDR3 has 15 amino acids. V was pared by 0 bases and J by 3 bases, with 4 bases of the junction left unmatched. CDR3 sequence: CASSLVEGQGYEQYF. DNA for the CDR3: TGCGCCAGCAGCTTGGTCGAGGGACAGGGCTACGAGCAGTACTTC.

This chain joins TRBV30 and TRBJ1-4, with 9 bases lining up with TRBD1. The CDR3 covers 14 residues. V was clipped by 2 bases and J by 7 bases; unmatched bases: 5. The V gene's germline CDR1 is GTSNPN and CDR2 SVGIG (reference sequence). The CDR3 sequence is CAWSPGQGFEKLFF. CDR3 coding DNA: TGTGCCTGGAGTCCGGGACAGGGTTTTGAAAAACTGTTTTTT. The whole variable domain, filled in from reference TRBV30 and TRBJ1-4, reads SQTIHQWPATLVQPVGSPLSLECTVEGTSNPNLYWYRQAAGRGLQLLFYSVGIGQISSEVPQNLSASRPQDRQFILSSKKLLLSDSGFYLCAWSPGQGFEKLFFGSGTQLSVL.